Shown below are 2 T cell receptor beta chains from a single sample sequenced in a study of blood T cell repertoires in COVID-19. Measured with immunoSEQ multiplex PCR; TCRdb has only the in-frame clones, and not every one. The sample has around 300,000 clones, 88% seen once. The sample comprised PBMCs or T cells enriched from blood (not recorded which). Receptor source: a woman aged 55-75 years in a cohort exposed to, infected with or recovered from COVID-19 (not recorded which).

The chain employs TRBV7-8 and TRBJ1-5; TRBD1 matches at 8 bases. Losses at the gene ends were 2 bases for V and 4 bases for J; bases not matched to a gene: 7. Germline CDR1 reads SGHVS; CDR2 reads FQNEAQ. This CDR3 contains 16 residues. CDR3 nucleotides: TGTGCCAGCAGCTTATTGGACAGGGTCCGGAATCAGCCCCAGCATTTT. Its protein is CASSLLDRVRNQPQHF.

The CDR3 region is CATSRQGQGSGQYF. DNA for the CDR3: TGTGCCACCAGTCGACAGGGCCAGGGTTCGGGGCAGTACTTC. The chain couples TRBV24-1 to TRBJ2-7, with 7 nucleotides matching TRBD1. V shed 6 bases, J shed 9 bases, and the junction held 13 bases outside the gene matches. CDR1 and CDR2 from the germline V gene are KGHDR and SFDVKD. There are 14 residues in the CDR3.